This TCR beta chain was observed in a study of blood T cell repertoires in COVID-19. Study as a whole: From the United States, Italy and Spain came samples of acute and convalescent COVID-19. T cells, B-cell-depleted T cells, or PBMCs supplied cDNA or gDNA.

In the study's own analysis: For nucleated cells, counts were estimated from reference gene primer amplification. The repertoire was sequenced with immunoSEQ multiplex PCR; TCRdb's copy has only in-frame clones and lacks some. The V and J calls and the clone size are those of that table, but D and trimming were determined from the DNA. The sample yields about 71,000 clones, roughly 90% seen once. CDR3 length: 15 amino acids. The germline V gene has CDR1 LNHDA and CDR2 SQIVND (reference sequence). V lost 1 base and J lost 5; bases outside the gene matches: 5. This chain uses TRBV19 with TRBJ1-5, with TRBD1 matching 7 bases. The TCR was taken from a man aged 30-40 years with acute or convalescent COVID-19. The sequenced material came from peripheral blood. The CDR3 loop is CASSIAHRGDQPQHF. The CDR3 nucleotides read TGTGCCAGTAGTATAGCCCACAGGGGTGATCAGCCCCAGCATTTT.